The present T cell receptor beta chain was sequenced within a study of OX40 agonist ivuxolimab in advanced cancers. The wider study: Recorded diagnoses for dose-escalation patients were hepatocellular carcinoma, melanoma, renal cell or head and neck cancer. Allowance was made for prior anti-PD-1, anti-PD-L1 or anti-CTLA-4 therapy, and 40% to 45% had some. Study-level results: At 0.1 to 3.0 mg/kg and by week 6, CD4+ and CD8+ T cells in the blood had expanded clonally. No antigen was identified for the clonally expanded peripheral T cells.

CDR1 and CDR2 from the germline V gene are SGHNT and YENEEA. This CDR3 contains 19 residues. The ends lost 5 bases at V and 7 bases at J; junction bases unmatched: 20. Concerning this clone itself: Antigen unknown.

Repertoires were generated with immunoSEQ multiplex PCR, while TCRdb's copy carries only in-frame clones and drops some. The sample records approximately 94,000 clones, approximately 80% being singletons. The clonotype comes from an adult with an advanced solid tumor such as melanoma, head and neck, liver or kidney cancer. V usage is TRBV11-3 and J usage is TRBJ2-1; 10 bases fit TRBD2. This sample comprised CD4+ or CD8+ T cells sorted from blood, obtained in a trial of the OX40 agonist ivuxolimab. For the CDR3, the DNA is TGTGCCAGCAGCGCACGCTCCACTAGCGGGGTCCTTTTGAGGAATGAGCAGTTCTTC. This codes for CASSARSTSGVLLRNEQFF.